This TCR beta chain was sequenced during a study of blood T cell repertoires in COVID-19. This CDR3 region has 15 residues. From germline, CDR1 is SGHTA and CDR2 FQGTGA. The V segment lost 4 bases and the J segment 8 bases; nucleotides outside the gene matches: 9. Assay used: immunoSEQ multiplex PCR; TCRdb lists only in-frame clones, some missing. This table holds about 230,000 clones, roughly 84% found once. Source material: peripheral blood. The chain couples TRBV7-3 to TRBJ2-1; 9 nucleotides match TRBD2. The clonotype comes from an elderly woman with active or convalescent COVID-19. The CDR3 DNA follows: TGTGCCAGCAGCTCTGGGGCTAGCGGGGCCTATGAGCAGTTCTTC. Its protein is CASSSGASGAYEQFF.